What follows is one T cell receptor (beta chain) and its context. What it recognizes is unknown. This sample is part of a study of monozygotic twins with inflammatory bowel disease. Broader study findings: There were differing immunosuppressive treatments, which may have added variability to patient repertoires. TCRbeta inverse Simpson diversity was decreased in IBD patients versus healthy co-twins. Similarity of repertoires did not differ between concordant and discordant twins, possibly from limited power.

Across eight separate reactions for each sample, cDNA was made. TCRdb reworked the 5' RACE reads into one entry per CDR3 protein, no DNA. Its table records approximately 85,000 distinct CDR3 sequences. Input material: blood. The receptor's source is a human donor with ulcerative colitis or Crohn's disease, or a healthy co-twin of an affected twin (not recorded which).

The chain's CDR3 is CSASLPLAGNYEQYF. V usage is TRBV20-1 and J usage is TRBJ2-7; the D call from TCRdb, TRBD2, cannot be confirmed without DNA. Germline CDR1 reads DFQATT; CDR2 reads SNEGSKA (reference sequence). The CDR3 is 15 residues long.